Shown below are 24 T cell receptor beta chains from a single sample sequenced in a study of molecular identifiers for immune sequencing clone quantification. TCRdb independently ran MiXCR on the PCR reads; one entry per CDR3 protein. This sample has 600,000 to 650,000 distinct CDR3 sequences, with less than 20% found just once. Sequenced sample: naive CD8+ T cells from blood, with Jurkat cell RNA spiked in. Subset here: FACS-sorted CD8+CD4-CCR7+CD45RA+ naive T cells. The receptor set was obtained from a human donor in good health. Some libraries in this study had Jurkat cell RNA spiked in.

This clonotype was seen many times. The CDR3 protein is CASSRSVNTEAFF. Written as DNA, the CDR3 is TGTGCCAGCAGCCGTTCAGTGAACACTGAAGCTTTCTTT. This chain links TRBV16 with TRBJ1-1; no firm D call. The CDR3 has 13 amino acids. Looked up from germline, CDR1 is KGHSY and CDR2 is FQNENV. V gave up 4 bases and J gave up 0 bases, with 6 bases separating them.

Notes on this clonotype: One base away lies a much larger clone, so this may be a sequencing read error. This chain links TRBV9 with TRBJ2-3; possibly TRBD2 for D (7 bases). The CDR3 covers 16 residues. CDR1 is SGDLS and CDR2 is YYNGEE in the germline V gene. The CDR3 here is CASSVEGGHSTDTRYF. The CDR3 bases are TGTGCCAGCAGCGTAGAGGGGGGGCACTCCACAGATACGCGGTATTTT.

V usage is TRBV7-2 and J usage is TRBJ2-5; unclear D gene. V shed 0 bases and J shed 4 bases, with 21 bases lying between them. The germline V gene encodes CDR1 SGHTA and CDR2 FQGNSA. This CDR3 is 18 amino acids long. The CDR3 sequence: CASSLASLHKHVRETQYF. The CDR3 bases are TGTGCCAGCAGCTTAGCGTCTTTACACAAGCACGTACGAGAGACCCAGTACTTC.

The gene calls are TRBV11-2 and TRBJ1-3, with D possibly matching TRBD1 (5 bases). From germline, CDR1 is SGHAT and CDR2 FQNNGV. The CDR3 contains 15 residues. V lost 6 bases to trimming and J lost 6 bases, with 18 bases between them. For the CDR3, the DNA is TGTGCCAGCAGGGTCTGGCCGGGGGTTGAAAACACCATATATTTT. Its translation is CASRVWPGVENTIYF.

This clonotype was picked up many times. V is TRBV21-1 and J is TRBJ2-5. TRBV21-1 is tagged as a pseudogene. The CDR3 covers 13 residues. The CDR3, as DNA: TGTGCCAGCAGCACCCATCTGCGAGAGACCCAGTACTTC. This codes for CASSTHLRETQYF.

With regard to this clonotype: Since the CDR3 does not end with the conserved phenylalanine or tryptophan, this likely comes from a read error. This chain links TRBV4-3 with TRBJ2-7; possibly TRBD1 for D (5 bases). In germline, CDR1 is LGHNA, CDR2 YSLEER. The CDR3 totals 14 residues. The CDR3 nucleotides are TGCGCCAGCAGCCAAGATTGGGGCTTCTACAAGCAGTACCTC. This sequence encodes CASSQDWGFYKQYL.

This clonotype was detected many times. V usage is TRBV7-6 and J usage is TRBJ1-1; no definite D call. The germline V gene has CDR1 SGHVS and CDR2 FNYEAQ. The germline V and J ends were trimmed by 0 bases and 6 bases, with 5 bases remaining between them. CDR3 length: 12 amino acids. CDR3 protein: CASSLARSEAFF. CDR3 in DNA: TGTGCCAGCAGCTTAGCCAGGTCTGAAGCTTTCTTT.

Note on this clonotype: A read error may be the cause here, since a much bigger clone is one base away. This sequence joins TRBV6-2 or TRBV6-3 and TRBJ1-1, with TRBD1 as a possible D gene (6 bases). The germline V gene encodes CDR1 MNHEY and CDR2 SVGEGT. CDR3 length equals 16 residues. V lost 0 bases and J lost 1, with 12 bases in between. The CDR3 protein is CASSYSRHRANTEAFF. DNA of the CDR3: TGTGCCAGCAGTTACTCCCGGCACAGGGCGAACACTGAAGCTTTCTTT.

This clonotype has only one observation. One base away lies a much larger clone, so this may be a sequencing read error. The chain joins TRBV24-1 to TRBJ2-2, with D maybe TRBD1 (6 bases). Germline CDR1 KGHDR, CDR2 SFDVKD. The germline V and J ends were trimmed by 2 bases and 4 bases, with 13 bases remaining between them. The CDR3 is 16 residues long. The CDR3 sequence is CATSDWAGVSTGELFF. CDR3 DNA: TGTGCCACCAGTGATTGGGCAGGGGTGAGCACCGGGGAGCTGTTTTTT.

This clonotype has at least ten counts. The rearrangement uses TRBV6-2 or TRBV6-3 and TRBJ1-5; TRBD1 matches at 7 bases. Trimming removed 5 bases from V and 4 bases from J; junction bases left unmatched: 5. CDR3 length: 14 residues. The germline CDR1 and CDR2 sequences are MNHEY and SVGEGT. CDR3 region: CASSGDSSNQPQHF. CDR3 coding DNA: TGTGCCAGCAGTGGGGACAGCTCGAATCAGCCCCAGCATTTT.

CDR3 in DNA: TGTGCCAGCAGCTTTCCCGCCACAGGGGGCATCTCCTACGAGCAGTACTTC. Its protein product is CASSFPATGGISYEQYF. The chain uses TRBV11-2 and TRBJ2-7; the match to TRBD1 covers 9 bases. The germline CDR1 and CDR2 sequences are SGHAT and FQNNGV. This CDR3 has 17 amino acids. With V trimmed by 3 bases and J by 0 bases, 9 bases remained unmatched.

This clonotype was recorded at least ten times. This sequence joins TRBV20-1 and TRBJ2-7; the D is unclear. The CDR3 covers 15 residues. Germline V gives CDR1 DFQATT, CDR2 SNEGSKA (reference sequence). With 3 bases removed from V and 1 base from J, the gap between germline ends came to 16 bases. CDR3 bases: TGCAGTGCTAGGGTTTACACTGAACCTTCCTACGAGCAGTACTTC. It yields the protein CSARVYTEPSYEQYF.

A remark on this clonotype: Being one base from a much bigger clone, this may be a read error. This rearrangement joins TRBV27 to TRBJ1-5, with TRBD1 as a possible D gene (5 bases). Germline V CDR1 and CDR2: MNHEY, SMNVEV (reference sequence). V shed 4 bases and J shed 2 bases, with 6 bases lying between them. The CDR3 extends over 13 amino acids. The CDR3 spells CASSWDGNQPQHF. In nucleotides, the CDR3 is TGTGCCAGCAGTTGGGACGGCAATCAGCCCCAGCATTTT.

As to this clonotype: This may be a read error: a much more frequent sequence differs by one nucleotide. The chain carries TRBV4-1 and TRBJ2-2, with D tentatively TRBD2 (6 bases). Germline V gene data show CDR1 as MGHRA and CDR2 as YSYEKL. Between the trimmed V and J ends, which lost 4 bases and 5 bases, there was a span of 11 bases. This CDR3 spans 14 amino acids. The CDR3 DNA follows: TGCGCCAGCAGCCTGACTAGTCGTACCGGGGAGCTGTTTTTT. This gives the protein CASSLTSRTGELFF.

This chain connects TRBV11-2 to TRBJ1-6, with a weak D call TRBD1 (6 bases). The germline CDR1 and CDR2 sequences are SGHAT and FQNNGV. The V end lost 6 bases, the J end lost 7 bases, and 13 bases lay between the germline ends. This CDR3 is 14 amino acids long. The CDR3 sequence is CASRTWGPNSPLHF. Written as DNA, the CDR3 is TGTGCCAGCAGGACCTGGGGGCCGAATTCACCCCTCCACTTT.

At least ten counts were recorded for this clonotype. The J gene is TRBJ1-1, the V gene TRBV7-9, with D tentatively TRBD1 (6 bases). CDR1 is SEHNR and CDR2 is FQNEAQ in the germline V gene (reference sequence). The CDR3 runs 18 residues. V was cut by 2 bases and J by 4 bases, with 23 bases left in between. CDR3 loop: CASSLPMAVRQGPTEAFF. CDR3 in DNA: TGTGCCAGCAGCTTACCAATGGCGGTAAGGCAGGGGCCCACTGAAGCTTTCTTT.

This clonotype was counted only a few times. The CDR3 sequence is CSAPMAGDNYGYTF. DNA for the CDR3: TGCAGTGCCCCGATGGCAGGGGATAACTATGGCTACACCTTC. The chain recombines TRBV20-1 with TRBJ1-2; the D gene is possibly TRBD1 (6 bases). CDR3 size: 14 residues. The germline V and J ends were trimmed by 6 bases and 1 base, with 15 bases remaining between them. CDR1 DFQATT and CDR2 SNEGSKA come from the germline V gene (reference sequence).

This clonotype was recorded many times. V gene TRBV11-2 combines with J gene TRBJ2-7; D unresolved. Trimming left V 4 bases short and J 4 bases short, with 11 bases between. The CDR3 has 13 residues. The germline gives CDR1 SGHAT, CDR2 FQNNGV. CDR3 amino acids: CASSSGEKYEQYF. CDR3 nucleotides: TGTGCCAGCAGCTCTGGGGAAAAGTACGAGCAGTACTTC.

This clonotype was counted between two and nine times. The chain couples TRBV24-1 to TRBJ2-1, with D possibly being TRBD2 (7 bases). This CDR3 region has 16 residues. The germline V gene has CDR1 KGHDR and CDR2 SFDVKD. The germline V and J ends were trimmed by 0 bases and 2 bases, with 10 bases remaining between them. The CDR3: CATSDLGGGPYNEQFF. CDR3 DNA sequence: TGTGCCACCAGTGATTTGGGGGGGGGCCCCTACAATGAGCAGTTCTTC.

This clonotype was observed at least ten times. The rearrangement uses TRBV13 and TRBJ1-2, with TRBD1 matching 7 bases. Germline lookup yields CDR1 PRHDT and CDR2 FYEKMQ (reference sequence). V shed 1 base, J shed 2 bases, and the junction held 4 bases outside the gene matches. This CDR3 contains 15 residues. CDR3: CASSLEGQPNYGYTF. CDR3 coding DNA: TGTGCCAGCAGCTTAGAGGGACAGCCAAACTATGGCTACACCTTC.

A note on this clonotype: The junction departs from germline at one end; a sequencing error may be responsible. The chain carries TRBV27 and TRBJ2-1, with TRBD1 as a possible D gene (6 bases). CDR1 and CDR2 (germline): MNHEY, SMNVEV (reference sequence). The CDR3 runs to 15 residues. The CDR3: CASSSGTRGYSEQFF. The DNA for the CDR3 is TGTGCCAGCAGCTCCGGGACCAGGGGCTACAGTGAGCAGTTCTTC.

This clonotype was seen repeatedly, ten times or more. The chain has TRBV5-1 and TRBJ1-5; D might be TRBD1 (6 bases). CDR1 and CDR2 from the germline V gene are SGHRS and YFSETQ. The CDR3 loop spans 15 amino acids. With 5 bases removed from V and 5 bases from J, the gap between germline ends came to 17 bases. Here the CDR3 reads CASSHSGGMYQPQHF. The CDR3 bases are TGCGCCAGCAGTCATTCGGGGGGCATGTATCAGCCCCAGCATTTT.

Many counts were recorded for this clonotype. This chain uses TRBV3-1 with TRBJ2-5; D is ambiguous. V dropped 1 base and J dropped 2 bases, with 8 bases sitting between them. This CDR3 contains 14 residues. Germline V lookup: CDR1 LGHDT, CDR2 YNNKEL (reference sequence). The CDR3 is CASSQVPGQETQYF. CDR3 nucleotides: TGTGCCAGCAGCCAAGTCCCAGGACAAGAGACCCAGTACTTC.

This clonotype was detected many times. The gene calls are TRBV7-2 and TRBJ2-5; D gene unclear. The V end was cut by 3 bases, the J end by 4 bases, with 12 bases between. The CDR3 is 14 residues long. CDR1 SGHTA and CDR2 FQGNSA come from the germline V gene. The CDR3 DNA is TGTGCCAGCAGCTTTGGACCCCCGGGAGAGACCCAGTACTTC. Translated, it gives CASSFGPPGETQYF.